This is a list of T cell receptor beta chains from one sample in a study of cytomegalovirus exposure and HLA in healthy donors. Assay used: immunoSEQ multiplex PCR; TCRdb lists only in-frame clones, some missing. There are around 160,000 clones in the sample; roughly 79% occur only once, and 9.5% to 10% lies in the top ten. Source material: PBMCs. These receptors all stem from a man aged 18 to 35 in good health and CMV-seropositive. CDR3s include the opening cysteine and the closing phenylalanine or tryptophan. Each record gives: V gene, J gene, clone size, D gene, CDR3 DNA, CDR3 protein. D genes are given only for firm matches. Size values are once, few and many counts, or a class for expanded clones, and some rows have none.

>TRBV27|TRBJ2-1|.|TRBD2
TGTGCCAGCAGTGTGACTAGCGGCCGATCCTACAATGAGCAGTTCTTC
CASSVTSGRSYNEQFF
>TRBV4-3|TRBJ1-5|.|.
TGCGCCAGCAGCCAAGAGAGGTGGCAGCCCCAGCATTTT
CASSQERWQPQHF
>TRBV10-1|TRBJ2-7|.|TRBD1
TGCGCCAGCAGTGTAGTGAGGGGGCCCCTGGCCGAGCAGTACTTC
CASSVVRGPLAEQYF
>TRBV5-1|TRBJ2-1|.|TRBD2
TGCGCCAGCAGCTTGGGACTAGCGCAAGATTACAATGAGCAGTTCTTC
CASSLGLAQDYNEQFF
>TRBV14|TRBJ1-2|.|TRBD1
TGTGCCAGCAGGCTCACAGGGGCTTATGGCTACACCTTC
CASRLTGAYGYTF
>TRBV5-1|TRBJ2-1|.|.
TGCGCCAGCCATTTTGGTGGGGGGGGCTCGGATGAGCAGTTCTTC
CASHFGGGGSDEQFF
>TRBV18|TRBJ2-5|.|TRBD2
TGTGCCAGCTCACAGGGACTAGCCAAAGAGACCCAGTACTTC
CASSQGLAKETQYF
>TRBV7-8|TRBJ2-7|.|TRBD2
TGTGCCAGCAGCTTAGGTAGCTCCCCGACTAGCGGGGCTTACGAGCAGTACTTC
CASSLGSSPTSGAYEQYF
>TRBV29-1|TRBJ2-2|.|.
TGCAGCGTTGCCCGCCAGGAAACCGGGGAGCTGTTTTTT
CSVARQETGELFF
>TRBV5-1|TRBJ2-3|.|.
TGCGCCAGCAGCTTGGCATCGGGGTCAGATACGCAGTATTTT
CASSLASGSDTQYF
>TRBV28|TRBJ2-2|.|.
TGTGCCAGCAGTTCCCCCGCGCTCGGGGAGCTGTTTTTT
CASSSPALGELFF
>TRBV2|TRBJ2-7|few|TRBD1
TGTGCCACCCAGGGACAGGGGGAGTACGAGCAGTACTTC
CATQGQGEYEQYF
>TRBV30|TRBJ2-3|few|.
TGTGCCTGGAGTGTGACATCTGGGGATACGCAGTATTTT
CAWSVTSGDTQYF
>TRBV2|TRBJ2-2|.|.
TGTGCCAGCAGCACGATCCCGCAGTCCGTGGCGCTGTTTTTT
CASSTIPQSVALFF
>TRBV4-3|TRBJ2-2|.|TRBD1
TGCGCCAGCAGATCAGACAGGGTTTCGACCGGGGAGCTGTTTTTT
CASRSDRVSTGELFF
>TRBV6-6|TRBJ1-4|.|TRBD1
TGTGCCAGCAGTTACTTTGGGACAGGGGCGCAGGAAAAACTGTTTTTT
CASSYFGTGAQEKLFF
>TRBV11-2|TRBJ2-3|.|.
TGTGCCAGCAGCCCCGGAGACGGGGGGCGCGTCACAGATACGCAGTATTTT
CASSPGDGGRVTDTQYF
>TRBV7-9|TRBJ1-1|few|TRBD1
TGTGCCAGCAGCCCTCCTTTCACCGACAGGGGAGCTAGTACTGAAGCTTTCTTT
CASSPPFTDRGASTEAFF
>TRBV4-3|TRBJ1-2|.|.
TGCGCCAGCAGCGTCTTCGGGGGGGCGCGTGGCTACACCTTC
CASSVFGGARGYTF
>TRBV5-8|TRBJ2-7|.|TRBD1
TGTGCCAGCAGCGTCCGGGACAGGGGGATTTTC
CASSVRDRGIF
>TRBV29-1|TRBJ1-1|.|.
TGCAGCGTCCGCGCGGGGAAGATAATGAACACTGAAGCTTTCTTT
CSVRAGKIMNTEAFF
>TRBV5-1|TRBJ1-1|few|.
TGCGCCAGCAGCATGACAGGCCTTGAAGCTTTCTTT
CASSMTGLEAFF
>TRBV19|TRBJ1-1|.|.
TGTGCCAGTAGTATCTCAGGGTGGGACACTGAAGCTTTCTTT
CASSISGWDTEAFF
>TRBV11-2|TRBJ1-1|.|.
TGTGCCAGCAGCCTAGGGGGTAGGGGCACTGAAGCTTTCTTT
CASSLGGRGTEAFF
>TRBV6-5|TRBJ1-5|few|TRBD1
TGTGCCAGCAGCCCAGACAGGGACAATCAGCCCCAGCATTTT
CASSPDRDNQPQHF
>TRBV4-1|TRBJ1-5|.|TRBD1
TGCGCCAGCAGCCAAAAAGGACAGGTCATAAATCAGCCCCAGCATTTT
CASSQKGQVINQPQHF
>TRBV4-2|TRBJ1-4|.|.
TGTGCCAGCAGCGGAGAGGGAGATGAAAAACTGTTTTTT
CASSGEGDEKLFF
>TRBV27|TRBJ2-7|.|.
TGTGCCAGCAGTGCCTTCCATCAGGGTACCTACGAGCAGTACTTC
CASSAFHQGTYEQYF
>TRBV2|TRBJ2-1|few|TRBD1
TGTGCCAGCAGAGGACAGGGGAGGGCGAATGAGCAGTTCTTC
CASRGQGRANEQFF
>TRBV7-2|TRBJ1-1|.|.
TGTGCCAGCAGCTTAGTAGTGTGGACAGCGAACACTGAAGCTTTCTTT
CASSLVVWTANTEAFF
>TRBV25-1|TRBJ2-3|few|.
TGTGCCAGCAGTCACGTGGGGGGTCCGGATACGCAGTATTTT
CASSHVGGPDTQYF
>TRBV9|TRBJ1-1|.|TRBD1
TGTGCCAGCAGCGTAGGGGTGGGACAGAGCGCTGAAGCTTTCTTT
CASSVGVGQSAEAFF
>TRBV29-1|TRBJ1-2|.|.
TGCAGCGCCCCGGTAAGGAGGGAAGGCTACACCTTC
CSAPVRREGYTF
>TRBV7-9|TRBJ1-2|.|TRBD1
TGTGCCAGCAGCTTTGGACAGGGGGAGGGCTACTATGGCTACACCTTC
CASSFGQGEGYYGYTF
>TRBV4-3|TRBJ1-1|once|.
TGCGCCAGCAGCCAAGATTCAGGCCGCGCCGGCGAAGCTTTCTTT
CASSQDSGRAGEAFF
>TRBV19|TRBJ2-7|.|TRBD2
TGTGCCAGTAGTGCCCCGGGACTAGCTACGATCTACGAGCAGTACTTC
CASSAPGLATIYEQYF
>TRBV7-8|TRBJ2-7|.|TRBD2
TGTGCCAGCAGCCCGGGGACTACCATTCTCAACGAGCAGTACTTC
CASSPGTTILNEQYF
>TRBV28|TRBJ1-5|.|.
TGTGCCAGCAGCCGGGAGGGGAATCAGCCCCAGCATTTT
CASSREGNQPQHF
>TRBV15|TRBJ1-5|few|.
TGTGCCACCAGCAGAGACCGGGGGGATCAGCCCCAGCATTTT
CATSRDRGDQPQHF
>TRBV6-5|TRBJ1-2|.|TRBD1
TGTGCCAGCAGTTACGGCGGACAGGGAGGGGATGGCTACACCTTC
CASSYGGQGGDGYTF
>TRBV6-5|TRBJ2-7|.|.
TGTGCCAGCAGTGATTCCCCGCGCTCCTACGAGCAGTACTTC
CASSDSPRSYEQYF
>TRBV6-5|TRBJ1-6|.|TRBD1
TGTGCCAGCAAACCCCCCCAGGGGGCTGGTTCACCCCTCCACTTT
CASKPPQGAGSPLHF
>TRBV6-1|TRBJ2-3|.|.
TGTGCCAGCAGTGCCCAGTGGGGGGAGAGCACAGATACGCAGTATTTT
CASSAQWGESTDTQYF
>TRBV5-4|TRBJ2-1|.|TRBD2
TGTGCCAGCAGCTTGGCCATGACTAGCGCCAACAATGAGCAGTTCTTC
CASSLAMTSANNEQFF
>TRBV18|TRBJ2-7|.|.
TGTGCCAGCTCACCACCGGCAAGGGGGATGACCTACGAGCAGTACTTC
CASSPPARGMTYEQYF
>TRBV11-3|TRBJ2-1|.|TRBD2
TGTGCCAGCAGCCCTGGACTAGCGGGAGGGTACAATGAGCAGTTCTTC
CASSPGLAGGYNEQFF
>TRBV5-1|TRBJ1-2|.|TRBD1
TGCGCCAGCAGCTTGGACAGGGGAACATCCTATGGCTACACCTTC
CASSLDRGTSYGYTF
>TRBV27|TRBJ2-1|.|TRBD2
TGTGCCAGCAGTCCGGGGGGGCTCATAGAGCAGTTCTTC
CASSPGGLIEQFF
>TRBV27|TRBJ2-1|.|.
TGTGCCAGCAGGCGGGACGTATACAATGAGCAGTTCTTC
CASRRDVYNEQFF
>TRBV9|TRBJ2-1|.|TRBD1
TGTGCCAGCACGGGGGAGACAGGGGGGTACAATGAGCAGTTCTTC
CASTGETGGYNEQFF
>TRBV5-1|TRBJ2-2|few|TRBD1
TGCGCCAGCAGCTTGCCTCCCGGACAGGTCGGGGACACCGGGGAGCTGTTTTTT
CASSLPPGQVGDTGELFF
>TRBV11-2|TRBJ2-7|.|.
TGTGCCAGCAGCTTAGACGGTCCCTACGAGCAGTACTTC
CASSLDGPYEQYF
>TRBV29-1|TRBJ1-2|.|.
TGCAGCGTACCGATGGGGCAGAGGTATGGCTACACCTTC
CSVPMGQRYGYTF
>TRBV4-1|TRBJ2-4|.|.
TGCGCCAGCAGCCAAGTTCAAATGGTACTAGAAAACATTCAGTACTTC
CASSQVQMVLENIQYF